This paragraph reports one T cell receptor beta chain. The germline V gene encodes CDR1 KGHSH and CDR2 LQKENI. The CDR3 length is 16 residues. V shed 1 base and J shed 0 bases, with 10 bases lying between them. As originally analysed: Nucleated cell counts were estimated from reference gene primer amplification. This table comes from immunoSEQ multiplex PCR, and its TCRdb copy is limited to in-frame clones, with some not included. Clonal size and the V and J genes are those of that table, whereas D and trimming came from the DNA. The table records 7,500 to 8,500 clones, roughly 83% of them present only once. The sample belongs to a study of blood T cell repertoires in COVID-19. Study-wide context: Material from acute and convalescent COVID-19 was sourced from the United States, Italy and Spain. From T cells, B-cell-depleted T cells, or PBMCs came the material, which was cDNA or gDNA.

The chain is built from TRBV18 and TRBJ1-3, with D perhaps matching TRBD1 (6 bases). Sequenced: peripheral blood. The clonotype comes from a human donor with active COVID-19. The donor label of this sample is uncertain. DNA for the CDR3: TGTGCCAGCTCACCACAGGGACACCGCTCTGGAAACACCATATATTTT. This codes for CASSPQGHRSGNTIYF.